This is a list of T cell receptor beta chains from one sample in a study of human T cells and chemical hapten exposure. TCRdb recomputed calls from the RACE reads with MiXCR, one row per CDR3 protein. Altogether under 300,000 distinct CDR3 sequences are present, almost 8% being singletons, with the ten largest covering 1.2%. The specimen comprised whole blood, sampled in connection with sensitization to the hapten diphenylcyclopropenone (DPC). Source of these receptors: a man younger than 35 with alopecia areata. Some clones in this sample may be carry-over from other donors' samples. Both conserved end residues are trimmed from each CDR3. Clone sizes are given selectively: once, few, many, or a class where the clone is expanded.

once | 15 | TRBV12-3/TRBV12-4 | ASSLALRTNGANVLT
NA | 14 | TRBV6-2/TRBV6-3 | ASSNASGIVTDTQY
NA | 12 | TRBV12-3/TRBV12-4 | ASSMALSTDTQY
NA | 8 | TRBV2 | ASSLAIQY
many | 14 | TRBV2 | ASSRTGVRTTGELF
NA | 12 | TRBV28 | ASSPSTGNTEAF
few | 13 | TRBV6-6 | ASRGGHSGANVLT
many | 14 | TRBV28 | ASSLVVRAGTDTQY
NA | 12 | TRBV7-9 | ASSLAFSYNEQF
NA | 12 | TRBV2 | ASSDARSQETQY
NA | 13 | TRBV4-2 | ASSQDRSSSYEQY
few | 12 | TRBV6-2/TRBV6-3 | ASRTGTPTHEQF
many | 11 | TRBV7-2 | ASSLPGNQPQH
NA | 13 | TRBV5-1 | ASSFSNDRAGEQF
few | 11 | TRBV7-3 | ASRESGANVLT
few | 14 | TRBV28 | ASRQRQASYNSPLH
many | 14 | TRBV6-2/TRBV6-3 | ASSYSTVWGFNEQF
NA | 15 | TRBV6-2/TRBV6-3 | ASRQDRGRWSNQPQH
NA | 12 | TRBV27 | ASASPAINTEAF
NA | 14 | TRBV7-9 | ASSSLAGARGSPLH
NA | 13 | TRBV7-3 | ASSYRGGSYNEQF
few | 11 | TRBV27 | ASSPVNTGELF
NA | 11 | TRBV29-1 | SGGQDSYNEQF
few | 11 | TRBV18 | ASSPGGIKPQH
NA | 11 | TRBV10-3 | AISDGGPQPQH
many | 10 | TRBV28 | ALSGALGGYT
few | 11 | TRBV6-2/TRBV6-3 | ASTRTGGYEQY
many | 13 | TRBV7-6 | ASSQWSGAPAKLF
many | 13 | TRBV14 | ASSQESGTTDTQY
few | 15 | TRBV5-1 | ASSPRGRGLMNTEAF
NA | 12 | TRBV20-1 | SAAEGRETDTQY
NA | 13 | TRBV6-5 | ASSYSAGGSNEQF
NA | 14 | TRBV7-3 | ASSLIGTGAYNEQF
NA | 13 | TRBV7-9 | ASSFGQRGSETQY
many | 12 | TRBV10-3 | AISSGPVGDEQF
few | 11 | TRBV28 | ASKRQFNEKLF
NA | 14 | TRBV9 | ASSLTSRDSQETQY
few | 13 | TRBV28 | ASSKSRGSSYEQY
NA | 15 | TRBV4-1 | ASSQPYDRGHDNEQF
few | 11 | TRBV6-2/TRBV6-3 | ASRGTATGELF
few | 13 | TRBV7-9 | ASSLDGDGAEKLF
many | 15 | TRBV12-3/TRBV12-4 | ASSLGSHGIRNQPQH
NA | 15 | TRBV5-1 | ASSNQLLISGANVLT
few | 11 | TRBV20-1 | SAAIELNYGYT
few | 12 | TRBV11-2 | ASSSLTGTYEQY
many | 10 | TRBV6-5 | ATRAGPYEQY